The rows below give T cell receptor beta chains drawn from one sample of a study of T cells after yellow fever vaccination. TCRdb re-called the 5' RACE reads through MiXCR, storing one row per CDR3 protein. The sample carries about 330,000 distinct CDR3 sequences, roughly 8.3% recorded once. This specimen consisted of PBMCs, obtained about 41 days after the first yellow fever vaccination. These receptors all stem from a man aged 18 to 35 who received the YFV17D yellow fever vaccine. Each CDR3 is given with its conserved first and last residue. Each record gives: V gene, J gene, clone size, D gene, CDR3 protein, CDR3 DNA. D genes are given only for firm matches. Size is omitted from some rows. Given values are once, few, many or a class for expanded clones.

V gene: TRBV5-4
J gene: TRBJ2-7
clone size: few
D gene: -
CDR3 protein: CASSSPVGGSYEQYF
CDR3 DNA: TGTGCCAGCAGCTCCCCGGTGGGCGGATCCTACGAGCAGTACTTC

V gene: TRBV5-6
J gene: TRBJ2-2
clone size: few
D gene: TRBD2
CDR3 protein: CASSRGLADTGELFF
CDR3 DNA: TGTGCCAGCAGTAGAGGACTAGCGGACACCGGGGAGCTGTTTTTT

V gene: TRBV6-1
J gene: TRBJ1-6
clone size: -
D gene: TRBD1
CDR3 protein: CASSNRGNNSPLHF
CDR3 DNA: TGTGCCAGCTCAAACAGGGGCAATAATTCACCCCTCCACTTT

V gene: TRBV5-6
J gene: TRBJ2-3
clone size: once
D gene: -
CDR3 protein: CASSSDGGTDTQYF
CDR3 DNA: TGTGCCAGCAGCTCGGACGGCGGTACAGATACGCAGTATTTT

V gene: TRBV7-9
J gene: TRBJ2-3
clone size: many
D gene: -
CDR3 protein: CASSLGSSDTQYF
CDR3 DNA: TGTGCCAGCAGCTTAGGGAGTTCCGATACGCAGTATTTT

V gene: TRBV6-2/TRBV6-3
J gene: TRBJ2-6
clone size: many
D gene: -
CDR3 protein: CASFQGSGANVLTF
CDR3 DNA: TGTGCCAGCTTCCAGGGCTCTGGGGCCAACGTCCTGACTTTC

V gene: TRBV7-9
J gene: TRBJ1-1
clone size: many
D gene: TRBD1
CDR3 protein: CASAGTGEAFF
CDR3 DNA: TGTGCCAGCGCCGGGACAGGGGAAGCTTTCTTT

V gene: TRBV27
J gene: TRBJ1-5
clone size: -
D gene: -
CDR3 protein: CASSWRGGDQPQHF
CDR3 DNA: TGTGCCAGCAGTTGGAGGGGCGGAGATCAGCCCCAGCATTTT

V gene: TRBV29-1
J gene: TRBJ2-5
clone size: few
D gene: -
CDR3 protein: CSVEVRASSGTQYF
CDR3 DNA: TGCAGCGTTGAAGTCAGGGCTAGCTCGGGGACCCAGTACTTC

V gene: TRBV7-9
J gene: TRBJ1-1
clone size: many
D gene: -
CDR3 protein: CASSLVITEAFF
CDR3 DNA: TGTGCCAGCAGCTTAGTTATCACTGAAGCTTTCTTT

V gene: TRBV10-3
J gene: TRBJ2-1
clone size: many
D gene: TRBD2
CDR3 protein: CAISDPGERGVEQFF
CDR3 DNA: TGTGCCATCAGTGACCCAGGCGAGCGGGGGGTTGAGCAGTTCTTC

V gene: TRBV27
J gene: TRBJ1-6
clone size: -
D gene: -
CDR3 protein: CASILRSSSPLHF
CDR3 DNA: TGTGCCAGCATTCTTCGTAGCAGTTCACCCCTCCACTTT

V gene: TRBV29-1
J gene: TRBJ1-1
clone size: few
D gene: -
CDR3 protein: CSVTSRGNTEAFF
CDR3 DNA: TGCAGCGTGACTAGTAGAGGGAACACTGAAGCTTTCTTT

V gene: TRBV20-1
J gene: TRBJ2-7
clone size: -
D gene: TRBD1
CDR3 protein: CSASEWVTGSNEQYF
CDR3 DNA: TGCAGTGCTAGTGAGTGGGTGACAGGGTCCAACGAGCAGTACTTC